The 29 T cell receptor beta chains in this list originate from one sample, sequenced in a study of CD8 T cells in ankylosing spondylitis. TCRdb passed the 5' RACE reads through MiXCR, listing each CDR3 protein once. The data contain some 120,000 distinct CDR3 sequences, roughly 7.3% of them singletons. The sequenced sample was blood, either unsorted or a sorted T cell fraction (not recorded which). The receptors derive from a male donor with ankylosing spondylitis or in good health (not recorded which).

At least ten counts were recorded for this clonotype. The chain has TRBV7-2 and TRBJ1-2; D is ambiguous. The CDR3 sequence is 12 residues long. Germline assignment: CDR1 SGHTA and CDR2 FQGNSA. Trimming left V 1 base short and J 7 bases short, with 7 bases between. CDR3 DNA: TGTGCCAGCAGCTTAGTTTATGCTGGCTACACCTTC. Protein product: CASSLVYAGYTF.

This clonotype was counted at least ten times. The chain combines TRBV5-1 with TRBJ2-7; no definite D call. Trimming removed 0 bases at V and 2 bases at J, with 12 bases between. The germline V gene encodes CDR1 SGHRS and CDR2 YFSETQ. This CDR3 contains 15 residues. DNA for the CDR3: TGCGCCAGCAGCTTGGAAGGCAGGAGCACCTACGAGCAGTACTTC. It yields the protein CASSLEGRSTYEQYF.

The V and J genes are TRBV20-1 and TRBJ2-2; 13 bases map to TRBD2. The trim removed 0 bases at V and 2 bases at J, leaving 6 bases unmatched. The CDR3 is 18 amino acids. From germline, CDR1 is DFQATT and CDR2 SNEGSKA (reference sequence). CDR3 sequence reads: CSARDIRGLAGNTGELFF. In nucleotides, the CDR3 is TGCAGTGCTAGAGATATCAGGGGACTAGCGGGAAACACCGGGGAGCTGTTTTTT.

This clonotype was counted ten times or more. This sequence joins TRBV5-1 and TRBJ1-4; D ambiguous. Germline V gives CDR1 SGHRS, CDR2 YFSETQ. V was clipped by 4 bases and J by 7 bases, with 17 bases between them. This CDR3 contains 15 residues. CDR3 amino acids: CASSRSRGSVEKLFF. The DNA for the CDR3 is TGCGCCAGCAGCCGTAGCAGAGGGTCGGTTGAAAAACTGTTTTTT. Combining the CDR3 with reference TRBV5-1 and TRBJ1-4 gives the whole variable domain KAGVTQTPRYLIKTRGQQVTLSCSPISGHRSVSWYQQTPGQGLQFLFEYFSETQRNKGNFPGRFSGRQFSNSRSEMNVSTLELGDSALYLCASSRSRGSVEKLFFGSGTQLSVL.

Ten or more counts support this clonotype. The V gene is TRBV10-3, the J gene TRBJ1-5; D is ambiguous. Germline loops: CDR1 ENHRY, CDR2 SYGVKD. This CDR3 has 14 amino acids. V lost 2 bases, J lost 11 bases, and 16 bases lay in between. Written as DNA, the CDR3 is TGTGCCATCAGTGAGGGTGCGCGACGGGAAGCCCAGCATTTT. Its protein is CAISEGARREAQHF.

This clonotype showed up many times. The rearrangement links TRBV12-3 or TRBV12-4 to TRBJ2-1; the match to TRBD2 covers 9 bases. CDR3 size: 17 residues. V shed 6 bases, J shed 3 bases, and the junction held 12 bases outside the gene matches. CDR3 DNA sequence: TGTGCCAGCAGCCTATCGGCGGCTAGCGGGGTCTACAATGAGCAGTTCTTC. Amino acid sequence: CASSLSAASGVYNEQFF.

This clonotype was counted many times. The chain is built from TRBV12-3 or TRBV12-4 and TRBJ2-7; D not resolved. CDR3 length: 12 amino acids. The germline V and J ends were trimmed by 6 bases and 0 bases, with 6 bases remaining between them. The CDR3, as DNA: TGTGCCAGCAGCCGGGCCTCCTACGAGCAGTACTTC. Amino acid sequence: CASSRASYEQYF.

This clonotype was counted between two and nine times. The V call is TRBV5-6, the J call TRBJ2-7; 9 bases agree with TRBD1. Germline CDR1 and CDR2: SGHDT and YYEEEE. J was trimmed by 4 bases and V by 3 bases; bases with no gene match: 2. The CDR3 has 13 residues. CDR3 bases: TGTGCCAGCAGCTGGGGACAGGGATACGAGCAGTACTTC. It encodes CASSWGQGYEQYF.

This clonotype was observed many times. The CDR3 DNA follows: TGCAGTGCCCCGGGACTAACGACCTACAATGAGCAGTTCTTC. Its translation: CSAPGLTTYNEQFF. The chain carries TRBV20-1 and TRBJ2-1; the match to TRBD2 covers 7 bases. After removal of 6 bases from V and 2 bases from J, the junction contained 7 bases not matched to a gene. The germline V gene has CDR1 DFQATT and CDR2 SNEGSKA (reference sequence). The CDR3 consists of 14 residues.

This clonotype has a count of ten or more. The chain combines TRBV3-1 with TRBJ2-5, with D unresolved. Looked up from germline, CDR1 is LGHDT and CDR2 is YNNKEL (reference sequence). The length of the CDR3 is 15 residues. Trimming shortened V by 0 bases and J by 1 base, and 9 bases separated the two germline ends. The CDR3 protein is CASSQEGSVQETQYF. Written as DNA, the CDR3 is TGTGCCAGCAGCCAAGAGGGGTCCGTCCAAGAGACCCAGTACTTC.

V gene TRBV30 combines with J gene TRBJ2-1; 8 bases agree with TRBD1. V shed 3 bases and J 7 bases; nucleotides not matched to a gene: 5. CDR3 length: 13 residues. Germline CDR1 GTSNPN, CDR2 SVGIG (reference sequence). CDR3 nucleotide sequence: TGTGCCTGGAGCCTGGACAGGGTGAATGAGCAGTTCTTC. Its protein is CAWSLDRVNEQFF. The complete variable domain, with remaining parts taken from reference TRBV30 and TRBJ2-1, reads SQTIHQWPATLVQPVGSPLSLECTVEGTSNPNLYWYRQAAGRGLQLLFYSVGIGQISSEVPQNLSASRPQDRQFILSSKKLLLSDSGFYLCAWSLDRVNEQFFGPGTRLTVL.

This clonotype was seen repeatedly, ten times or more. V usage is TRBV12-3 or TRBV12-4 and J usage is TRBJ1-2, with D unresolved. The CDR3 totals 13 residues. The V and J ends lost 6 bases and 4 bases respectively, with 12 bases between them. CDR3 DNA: TGTGCCAGCAGCCCGGACGGAAGCTATGGCTACACCTTC. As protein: CASSPDGSYGYTF.

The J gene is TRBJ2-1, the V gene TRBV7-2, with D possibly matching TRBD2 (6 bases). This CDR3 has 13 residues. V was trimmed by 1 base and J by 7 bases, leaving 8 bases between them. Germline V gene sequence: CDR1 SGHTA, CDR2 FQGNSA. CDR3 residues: CASSLEAGNEQFF. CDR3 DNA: TGTGCCAGCAGCTTAGAAGCGGGTAATGAGCAGTTCTTC.

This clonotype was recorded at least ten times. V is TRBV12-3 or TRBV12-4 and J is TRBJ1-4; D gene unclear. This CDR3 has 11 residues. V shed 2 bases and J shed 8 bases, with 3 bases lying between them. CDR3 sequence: CASSLKEKLFF. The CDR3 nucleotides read TGTGCCAGCAGTTTAAAGGAAAAACTGTTTTTT.

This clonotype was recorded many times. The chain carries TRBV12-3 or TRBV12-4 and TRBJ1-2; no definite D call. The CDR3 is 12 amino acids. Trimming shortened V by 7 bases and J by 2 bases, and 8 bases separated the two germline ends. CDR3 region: CASNTVNYGYTF. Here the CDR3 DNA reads TGTGCCAGCAATACCGTCAACTATGGCTACACCTTC.

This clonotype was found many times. The DNA of the CDR3 is TGTGCCAGCAGCCGGGACAGGGCCACTGAAGCTTTCTTT. Its translation: CASSRDRATEAFF. V usage is TRBV7-2 and J usage is TRBJ1-1; 9 bases line up with TRBD1. The V and J ends lost 5 bases and 4 bases, in that order; junction bases with no gene match: 2. CDR1 is SGHTA, CDR2 FQGNSA, per germline. The CDR3 covers 13 residues. The full variable domain, its missing parts supplied by reference TRBV7-2 and TRBJ1-1, is GAGVSQSPSNKVTEKGKDVELRCDPISGHTALYWYRQSLGQGLEFLIYFQGNSAPDKSGLPSDRFSAERTGGSVSTLTIQRTQQEDSAVYLCASSRDRATEAFFGQGTRLTVV.

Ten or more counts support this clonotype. DNA for the CDR3: TGCGCCAGCAGCACTTTTGGGACAGGGTCCGGTAGGGAGACCCAGTACTTC. Translating gives CASSTFGTGSGRETQYF. The V gene is TRBV5-1, the J gene TRBJ2-5; the match to TRBD1 covers 9 bases. This CDR3 contains 17 residues. The V gene end was trimmed by 4 bases and the J gene end by 5 bases; junction bases not matched to a gene: 15. Germline CDR1 SGHRS, CDR2 YFSETQ.

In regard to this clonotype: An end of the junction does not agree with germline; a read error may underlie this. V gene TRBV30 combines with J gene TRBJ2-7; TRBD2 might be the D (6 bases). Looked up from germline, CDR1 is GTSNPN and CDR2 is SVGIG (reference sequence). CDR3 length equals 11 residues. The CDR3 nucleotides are TGTGCCTGGAGTGTATTGCGGGGAGCCGACTTC. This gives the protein CAWSVLRGADF.

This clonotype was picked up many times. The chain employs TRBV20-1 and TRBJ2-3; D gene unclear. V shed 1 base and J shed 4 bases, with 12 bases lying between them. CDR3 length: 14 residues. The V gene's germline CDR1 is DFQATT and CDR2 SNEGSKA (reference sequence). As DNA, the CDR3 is TGCAGTGCTAGAGCCGCGGTCGGGCCAGATACGCAGTATTTT. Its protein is CSARAAVGPDTQYF.

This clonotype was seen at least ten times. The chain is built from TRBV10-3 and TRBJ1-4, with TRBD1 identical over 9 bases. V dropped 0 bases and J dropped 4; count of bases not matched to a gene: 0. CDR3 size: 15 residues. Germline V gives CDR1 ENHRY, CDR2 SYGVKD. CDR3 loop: CAISESDRGNEKLFF. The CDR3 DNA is TGTGCCATCAGTGAGTCGGACAGGGGTAATGAAAAACTGTTTTTT.

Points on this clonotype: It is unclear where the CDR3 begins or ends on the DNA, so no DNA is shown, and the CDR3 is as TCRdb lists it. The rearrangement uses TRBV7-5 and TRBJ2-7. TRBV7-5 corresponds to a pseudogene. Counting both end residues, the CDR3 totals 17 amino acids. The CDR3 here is CISVPEASMVQDYEQYF.

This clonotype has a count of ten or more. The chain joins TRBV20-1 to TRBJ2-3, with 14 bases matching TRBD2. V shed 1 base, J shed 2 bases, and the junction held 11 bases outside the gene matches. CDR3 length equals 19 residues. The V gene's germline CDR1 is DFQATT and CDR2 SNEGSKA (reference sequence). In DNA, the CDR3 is TGCAGTGCTAGAGTAGAGACTAGCGGGGGGGCCCGGATCACAGATACGCAGTATTTT. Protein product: CSARVETSGGARITDTQYF.

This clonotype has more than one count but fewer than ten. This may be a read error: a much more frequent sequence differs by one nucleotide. The CDR3 DNA reads TGCGCCAGCAGTGACCCGACAGTTTGGGGGGACCGGTACTTC. Translated, it gives CASSDPTVWGDRYF. V is TRBV10-2 and J is TRBJ2-5; D possibly corresponds to TRBD2 (6 bases). The CDR3 has 14 residues. The germline CDR1 and CDR2 sequences are WSHSY and SAAADI. V lost 3 bases and J lost 13, with 21 bases in between.

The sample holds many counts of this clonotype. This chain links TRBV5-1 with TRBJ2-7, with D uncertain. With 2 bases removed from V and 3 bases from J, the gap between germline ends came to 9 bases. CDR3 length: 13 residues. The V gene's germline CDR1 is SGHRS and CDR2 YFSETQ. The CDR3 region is CASSLFPSYEQYF. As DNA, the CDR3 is TGCGCCAGCAGCTTATTCCCTAGCTACGAGCAGTACTTC.

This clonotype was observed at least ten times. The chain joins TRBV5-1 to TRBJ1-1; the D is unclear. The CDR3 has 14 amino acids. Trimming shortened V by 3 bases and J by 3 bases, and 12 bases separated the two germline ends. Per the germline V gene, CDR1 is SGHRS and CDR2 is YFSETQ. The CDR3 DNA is TGCGCCAGCAGCTATGATGGCGGGGACACTGAAGCTTTCTTT. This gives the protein CASSYDGGDTEAFF.

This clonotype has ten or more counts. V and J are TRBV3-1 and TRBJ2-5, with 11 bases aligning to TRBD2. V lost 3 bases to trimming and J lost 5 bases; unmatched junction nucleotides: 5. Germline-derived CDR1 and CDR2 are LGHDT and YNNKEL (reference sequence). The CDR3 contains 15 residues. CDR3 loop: CASSQRLAGLETQYF. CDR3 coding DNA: TGTGCCAGCAGCCAGAGACTAGCGGGGTTGGAGACCCAGTACTTC.

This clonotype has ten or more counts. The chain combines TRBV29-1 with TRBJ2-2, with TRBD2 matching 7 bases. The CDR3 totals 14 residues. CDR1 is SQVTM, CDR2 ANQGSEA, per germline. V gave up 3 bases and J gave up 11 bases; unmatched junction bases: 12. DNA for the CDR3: TGCAGCGTTGACCCCAGCGGGGCTAACGGCGAGCTGTTTTTT. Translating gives CSVDPSGANGELFF.

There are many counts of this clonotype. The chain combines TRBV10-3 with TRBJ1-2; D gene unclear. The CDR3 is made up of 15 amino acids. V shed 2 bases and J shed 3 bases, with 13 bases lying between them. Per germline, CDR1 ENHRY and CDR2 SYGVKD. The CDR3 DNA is TGTGCCATCAGTGAGACTTCAGAATCCTACTATGGCTACACCTTC. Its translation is CAISETSESYYGYTF.

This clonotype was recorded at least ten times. CDR3 coding DNA: TGTGCCAGCTCCCCCAGGGGCATTTCTGGGGCCAACGTCCTGACTTTC. As protein: CASSPRGISGANVLTF. The chain joins TRBV18 to TRBJ2-6; D is possibly TRBD1 (6 bases). Between the trimmed V and J ends, which lost 6 bases and 1 base, there was a span of 13 bases. This CDR3 contains 16 residues. Germline V gene sequence: CDR1 KGHSH, CDR2 LQKENI.